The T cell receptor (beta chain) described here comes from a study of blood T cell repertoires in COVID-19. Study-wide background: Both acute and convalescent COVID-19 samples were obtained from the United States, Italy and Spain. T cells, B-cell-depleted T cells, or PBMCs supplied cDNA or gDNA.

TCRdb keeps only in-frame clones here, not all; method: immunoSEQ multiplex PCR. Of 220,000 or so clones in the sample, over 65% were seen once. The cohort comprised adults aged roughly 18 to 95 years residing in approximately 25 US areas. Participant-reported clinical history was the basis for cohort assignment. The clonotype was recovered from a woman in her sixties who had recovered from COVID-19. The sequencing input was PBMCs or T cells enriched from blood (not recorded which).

The chain's CDR3 is CASSFQGGDTQYF. The DNA for the CDR3 is TGTGCCAGCAGTTTCCAGGGGGGAGATACGCAGTATTTT. The chain carries TRBV12-3 or TRBV12-4 and TRBJ2-3, with D possibly being TRBD1 (7 bases). Trimming cost V 3 bases and J 5 bases, with 9 bases left between them. CDR3 length: 13 residues.